These 27 T cell receptor beta chains were all obtained from the same sample, sequenced in a study of blood T cells in healthy people across ages. Primed by a sample-barcoded 5' primer and a J-beta primer mix, a second PCR proceeded for roughly 7 to 12 cycles. Via MiXCR, TCRdb re-called the 5' RACE reads, giving one row per CDR3 protein. The table lists some 1.7 million distinct CDR3 sequences, about 30% of them singletons. The sequenced sample consisted of blood. These TCRs come from a woman between 25 and 40 years old in good health.

The CDR3 protein is CASSLDSGGNLDTQYF. The CDR3 DNA follows: TGTGCCAGCAGCTTAGATTCGGGAGGGAATCTGGATACCCAGTACTTC. This chain joins TRBV7-2 and TRBJ2-7, with 8 bases fitting TRBD2. From germline, CDR1 is SGHTA and CDR2 FQGNSA. V lost 1 base and J lost 10; bases outside the gene matches: 15. The CDR3 has 16 residues.

In this sample, this clonotype turned up many times. J is TRBJ2-7 and V is TRBV7-2; 7 bases are a match to TRBD2. Trimming removed 1 base from V and 0 bases from J; junction bases left unmatched: 6. CDR1 is SGHTA, CDR2 FQGNSA, per germline. The CDR3 has 16 amino acids. The CDR3 sequence is CASSLGLAVNSYEQYF. Written as DNA, the CDR3 is TGTGCCAGCAGCTTAGGGCTAGCGGTGAACTCCTACGAGCAGTACTTC. The full variable domain, completed using reference TRBV7-2 and TRBJ2-7, is GAGVSQSPSNKVTEKGKDVELRCDPISGHTALYWYRQSLGQGLEFLIYFQGNSAPDKSGLPSDRFSAERTGGSVSTLTIQRTQQEDSAVYLCASSLGLAVNSYEQYFGPGTRLTVT.

The chain couples TRBV20-1 to TRBJ2-3; D tentatively fits TRBD1 or TRBD2 (6 bases each). The CDR3 consists of 17 residues. Trimming pared 5 bases from V and 2 bases from J, leaving 23 bases between. From germline, CDR1 is DFQATT and CDR2 SNEGSKA (reference sequence). The CDR3, as DNA: TGCAGTGCTGGAACCCCTCGATCGGGGGCCCCCACAGATACGCAGTATTTT. Translation: CSAGTPRSGAPTDTQYF.

This clonotype was seen a handful of times. The chain joins TRBV7-7 to TRBJ1-2; D unclear. Germline loops: CDR1 SSHAT, CDR2 FNYEAQ (reference sequence). V shed 0 bases and J shed 2 bases, with 10 bases lying between them. This CDR3 is built from 15 residues. Here the CDR3 reads CASSLARLGNYGYTF. The CDR3 DNA follows: TGTGCCAGCAGCTTAGCCAGGCTCGGGAACTATGGCTACACCTTC.

This clonotype was picked up many times. This rearrangement joins TRBV7-2 to TRBJ2-7; tentative D call: TRBD1 (6 bases). The CDR3 sequence is 14 residues long. Germline CDR1 is SGHTA and CDR2 is FQGNSA. V lost 8 bases and J lost 3, with 17 bases in between. The CDR3 loop reads CASSLTGGYYEQYF. The CDR3 bases are TGTGCCAGCTCCTTGACAGGCGGCTACTACGAGCAGTACTTC.

This clonotype has at least ten counts. V and J are TRBV24-1 and TRBJ1-5; maybe TRBD1 (5 bases). Germline V gives CDR1 KGHDR, CDR2 SFDVKD. The CDR3 has 14 residues. V was pared by 4 bases and J by 3 bases, with 9 bases between. CDR3 coding DNA: TGTGCCACCAGTGAAACAGGTATCAATCAGCCCCAGCATTTT. It codes for CATSETGINQPQHF.

Of note for this clonotype: Germline and junction disagree at one end, which may indicate a read error. This chain connects TRBV27 to TRBJ2-3, with a tentative D call TRBD1 (6 bases). This CDR3 contains 16 residues. CDR1 and CDR2 from the germline V gene are MNHEY and SMNVEV (reference sequence). This chain's CDR3 is CASSLSAGDRTDTQYF. In DNA form, the CDR3 reads TGTGCCAGCAGTTTATCGGCAGGGGACCGCACAGATACGCAATATTTT.

The chain is built from TRBV6-1 and TRBJ1-1, with 7 bases lining up with TRBD1. The V gene's germline CDR1 is MNHNS and CDR2 SASEGT. This CDR3 region has 13 residues. The V and J ends lost 6 bases and 5 bases, in that order; junction bases with no gene match: 6. The CDR3 spells CASRQGGLTEAFF. The CDR3 DNA sequence: TGTGCCAGCAGGCAGGGGGGCTTGACTGAAGCTTTCTTT.

For this clonotype: Because the CDR3's place on the DNA is in doubt, the DNA is left out and the CDR3 is given as listed by TCRdb. The chain couples TRBV7-2 to TRBJ1-5; TRBD1 is the table's D call and was not checked against the DNA. The CDR3 numbers 24 amino acids, ends counted. The germline CDR1 and CDR2 sequences are SGHTA and FQGNSA. The CDR3 sequence is CASSLVGNEQFFGPGTLSNQPQHF.

The gene calls are TRBV7-8 and TRBJ1-4; D gene uncertain. Germline CDR1 SGHVS, CDR2 FQNEAQ. Trimming pared 3 bases from V and 1 base from J, leaving 18 bases between. The CDR3 has 18 residues. The CDR3 loop reads CASSLRTRFTETNEKLFF. In DNA form, the CDR3 reads TGTGCCAGCAGCTTGAGGACCCGTTTCACGGAAACTAATGAAAAACTGTTTTTT.

In the case of this clonotype: Compared with germline, one end of the junction differs, possibly owing to a read error. This rearrangement joins TRBV5-4 to TRBJ2-7; 9 bases are shared with TRBD1. The germline V gene encodes CDR1 SGHNT and CDR2 YYREEE (reference sequence). This CDR3 comprises 15 residues. The CDR3 DNA sequence: TGTGCCAGTAGCTCAGGACGGGACAGGGAGTACGAGCAGTACTTC. Translation: CASSSGRDREYEQYF.

The chain carries TRBV6-2 or TRBV6-3 and TRBJ2-1; 7 nucleotides line up with TRBD2. The germline gives CDR1 MNHEY, CDR2 SVGEGT. With V trimmed by 3 bases and J by 2 bases, 7 bases remained unmatched. CDR3 length: 16 amino acids. CDR3 amino acids: CASSYEPSGTYNEQFF. The CDR3 nucleotides are TGTGCCAGCAGTTATGAGCCTAGCGGAACCTACAATGAGCAGTTCTTC.

This chain joins TRBV4-1 and TRBJ1-2; a weak D match, TRBD1 (6 bases). V lost 3 bases and J 2 bases, leaving 13 bases between the germline ends. Germline-derived CDR1 and CDR2 are MGHRA and YSYEKL. The length of the CDR3 is 15 residues. CDR3 sequence (DNA): TGCGCCAGCAGCCATAATACAGGGTCAAACTATGGCTACACCTTC. This codes for CASSHNTGSNYGYTF.

The chain couples TRBV5-1 to TRBJ2-1; the D gene could be TRBD1 or TRBD2 (5 bases each). Germline CDR1 is SGHRS and CDR2 is YFSETQ. There are 14 residues in the CDR3. The V end lost 5 bases, the J end lost 7 bases, and 16 bases lay between the germline ends. CDR3 residues: CASSPTGTRNEQFF. The CDR3 DNA follows: TGCGCCAGCAGTCCAACCGGGACCAGGAATGAGCAGTTCTTC.

This clonotype has just a few counts. This sequence joins TRBV6-4 and TRBJ1-1; D is unclear. The CDR3 sequence is 15 residues long. The V gene's germline CDR1 is MRHNA and CDR2 SNTAGT. Trimming removed 4 bases at V and 6 bases at J, with 18 bases between. The CDR3 region has the DNA TGTGCCAGCAGTGCCCAACCGGGATCCCGCGCTGAAGCTTTCTTT. Translation gives CASSAQPGSRAEAFF.

V is TRBV20-1 and J is TRBJ2-7; D may be TRBD2 (6 bases). Per germline, CDR1 DFQATT and CDR2 SNEGSKA (reference sequence). The CDR3 spans 16 residues. CDR3 sequence (DNA): TGCAGCGCTCTGATAGCGGCCGCGGCCTCCTACAATGAGCAGTACTTC. Amino acids: CSALIAAAASYNEQYF.

There are a few counts of this clonotype. The chain couples TRBV7-9 to TRBJ2-3; the D is unclear. Germline CDR1 and CDR2: SEHNR and FQNEAQ (reference sequence). Trimming removed 7 bases at V and 10 bases at J, with 15 bases between. This CDR3 is built from 12 residues. The CDR3 nucleotides are TGTGCCAGCACATCTTCATTCACACCGCAGTATTTT. Encoded protein: CASTSSFTPQYF.

The chain is built from TRBV7-9 and TRBJ2-7; weak D call: TRBD1 (6 bases). The end of the DNA fits TRBJ2-5 better, so the J call may be wrong. There are 15 residues in the CDR3. CDR1 and CDR2 (germline): SEHNR, FQNEAQ (reference sequence). CDR3 sequence reads: CASSPGNTGLETQYF. The CDR3 coding sequence is TGTGCCAGCAGCCCTGGAAACACAGGGCTGGAGACCCAGTACTTC.

In nucleotides, the CDR3 is TGCAGTGCTAGAGATGCCACGGCGGGAGCGGGAGGAGGCAATGAGCAGTACTTC. Its protein product is CSARDATAGAGGGNEQYF. The V and J genes are TRBV20-1 and TRBJ2-7; 9 bases are shared with TRBD2. The CDR3 has 18 residues. Germline V CDR1 and CDR2: DFQATT, SNEGSKA (reference sequence). V lost 0 bases to trimming and J lost 7 bases; unmatched junction nucleotides: 19.

A word on this clonotype: A much larger clone differs from this one at a single base, so this may be a read error. V and J are TRBV7-3 and TRBJ2-1; 11 bases agree with TRBD2. The CDR3 covers 15 residues. Germline CDR1 is SGHTA and CDR2 is FQGTGA. CDR3 DNA: TGTACCAGCAGCTTCCGACTAGCGGGGTACAATGAGCAGTTCTTC. Translating it yields CTSSFRLAGYNEQFF. Combining the CDR3 with reference TRBV7-3 and TRBJ2-1 gives the whole variable domain GAGVSQTPSNKVTEKGKYVELRCDPISGHTALYWYRQSLGQGPEFLIYFQGTGAADDSGLPNDRFFAVRPEGSVSTLKIQRTERGDSAVYLCTSSFRLAGYNEQFFGPGTRLTVL.

This chain connects TRBV2 to TRBJ1-1; D not resolved. V lost 5 bases, J lost 0 bases, and 10 bases lay in between. This CDR3 is 14 amino acids long. Germline CDR1 SNHLY, CDR2 FYNNEI. The CDR3 reads CASSSLVVNTEAFF. In nucleotides, the CDR3 is TGTGCCAGCAGTTCTTTGGTCGTGAACACTGAAGCTTTCTTT.

This clonotype came up a few times. V is TRBV7-6 and J is TRBJ1-6, with 9 positions matching TRBD1. V trimming: 3 bases; J trimming: 9 bases; junction bases outside the gene matches: 9. The CDR3 consists of 16 residues. Germline V CDR1 and CDR2: SGHVS, FNYEAQ. CDR3 DNA sequence: TGTGCCAGCAGCTTCACGACAGGGGGTGTGGGTTCACCCCTCCACTTT. It codes for CASSFTTGGVGSPLHF.

The V call is TRBV7-2, the J call TRBJ1-4; weak D call: TRBD1 (5 bases). Germline assignment: CDR1 SGHTA and CDR2 FQGNSA. The ends were cut back, 4 bases at V and 8 bases at J, with 11 bases in the middle. This CDR3 has 13 amino acids. CDR3 sequence reads: CTSSWSGGEKLFF. The CDR3 bases are TGTACCAGCAGCTGGAGCGGGGGAGAAAAACTGTTTTTT.

This clonotype was observed at least ten times. The V call is TRBV3-1, the J call TRBJ2-3; TRBD1 agrees at 9 bases. The germline gives CDR1 LGHDT, CDR2 YNNKEL (reference sequence). Trimming removed 6 bases from V and 2 bases from J; junction bases left unmatched: 21. The CDR3 has 20 residues. The CDR3 sequence is CASSTSMGQGGIEVTDTQYF. The CDR3 region has the DNA TGTGCCAGCAGTACCAGCATGGGACAGGGCGGGATAGAGGTCACAGATACGCAGTATTTT.

Many counts were recorded for this clonotype. The J gene is TRBJ2-1, the V gene TRBV5-1; TRBD1 might be the D (5 bases). Germline assignment: CDR1 SGHRS and CDR2 YFSETQ. V was shortened by 5 bases and J by 7 bases, with 13 bases between the two germline ends. The CDR3 spans 13 residues. In DNA form, the CDR3 reads TGCGCCAGCAGTAAGTTTAGGGGTAATGAGCAGTTCTTC. Protein product: CASSKFRGNEQFF.

The gene calls are TRBV5-1 and TRBJ2-1; TRBD1 matches at 8 bases. J gave up 1 base and V 3 bases, and 6 bases lay outside the gene matches. CDR1 is SGHRS, CDR2 YFSETQ, per germline. The CDR3 extends over 16 amino acids. The CDR3 protein is CASSSDRVFSYNEQFF. The CDR3 region has the DNA TGCGCCAGCAGCTCGGACAGGGTGTTTTCCTACAATGAGCAGTTCTTC. Full variable domain (missing parts from reference TRBV5-1 and TRBJ2-1): KAGVTQTPRYLIKTRGQQVTLSCSPISGHRSVSWYQQTPGQGLQFLFEYFSETQRNKGNFPGRFSGRQFSNSRSEMNVSTLELGDSALYLCASSSDRVFSYNEQFFGPGTRLTVL.

The CDR3 nucleotides are TGTGCCAGCAGCAAGACAGGGGGGAGTACTGAAGCTTTCTTT. This codes for CASSKTGGSTEAFF. The chain couples TRBV2 to TRBJ1-1; 9 bases match TRBD1. CDR3 size: 14 residues. Germline V gene lookup returns CDR1 SNHLY and CDR2 FYNNEI. V trimming: 6 bases; J trimming: 5 bases; junction bases outside the gene matches: 7. Supplemented by reference TRBV2 and TRBJ1-1, the full variable domain reads EPEVTQTPSHQVTQMGQEVILRCVPISNHLYFYWYRQILGQKVEFLVSFYNNEISEKSEIFDDQFSVERPDGSNFTLKIRSTKLEDSAMYFCASSKTGGSTEAFFGQGTRLTVV.